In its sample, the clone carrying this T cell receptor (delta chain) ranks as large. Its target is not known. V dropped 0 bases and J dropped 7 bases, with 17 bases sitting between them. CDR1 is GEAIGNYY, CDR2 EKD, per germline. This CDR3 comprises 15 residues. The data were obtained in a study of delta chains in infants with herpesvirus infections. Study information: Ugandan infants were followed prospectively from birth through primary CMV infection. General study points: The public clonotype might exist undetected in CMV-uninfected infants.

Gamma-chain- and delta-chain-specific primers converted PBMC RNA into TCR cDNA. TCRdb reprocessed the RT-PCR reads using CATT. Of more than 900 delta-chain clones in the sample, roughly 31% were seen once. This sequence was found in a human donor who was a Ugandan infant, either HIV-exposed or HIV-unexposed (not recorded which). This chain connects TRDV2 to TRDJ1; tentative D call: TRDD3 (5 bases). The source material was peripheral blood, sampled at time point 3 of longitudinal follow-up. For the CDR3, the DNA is TGTGCCTGTGACACCGTCGGTCGCGGGTGGGGTAAACTCATCTTT. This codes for CACDTVGRGWGKLIF.